The rows below give T cell receptor beta chains drawn from one sample of a study of blood T cell repertoires in COVID-19. Some clones are missing from TCRdb's copy, which holds only in-frame ones; the method was immunoSEQ multiplex PCR. Of about 73,000 clones in the sample, 60% to 80% were seen once. Sequenced: peripheral blood. These receptors all come from a man between 65 and 79 years old with COVID-19, enrolled during active disease. Both conserved end residues are part of each CDR3. The order of the fields is J gene, V gene, D gene, clone size, CDR3 protein, CDR3 DNA. D genes are given only for firm matches. For some rows the clone size is stated as once, few or many, or as a class when expanded; others skip it.

J: TRBJ2-1; V: TRBV28; D: -; size: -; CDR3: CASSSQGKSHNEQFF; DNA: TGTGCCAGCAGTTCACAGGGAAAATCCCACAATGAGCAGTTCTTC
J: TRBJ1-3; V: TRBV4-3; D: -; size: -; CDR3: CASSQDASTGSGNTIYF; DNA: TGCGCCAGCAGCCAAGATGCGTCGACAGGCTCTGGAAACACCATATATTTT
J: TRBJ1-1; V: TRBV2; D: -; size: many; CDR3: CASDGGRAFF; DNA: TGTGCCAGTGACGGGGGTAGAGCTTTCTTT
J: TRBJ2-5; V: TRBV15; D: TRBD1; size: -; CDR3: CATSRGPTGGETQYF; DNA: TGTGCCACCAGCAGAGGACCTACAGGGGGAGAGACCCAGTACTTC
J: TRBJ1-1; V: TRBV1; D: -; size: -; CDR3: CTRYRRGNTEAFF; DNA: TGCACCAGATATAGACGGGGGAACACTGAAGCTTTCTTT
J: TRBJ1-2; V: TRBV11-3; D: TRBD1; size: -; CDR3: CASSLGQGRDPNYGYTF; DNA: TGTGCCAGCAGCTTAGGACAGGGAAGGGACCCTAACTATGGCTACACCTTC
J: TRBJ1-4; V: TRBV9; D: TRBD1; size: few; CDR3: CASSAVPGGKLFF; DNA: TGTGCCAGCAGCGCCGTTCCAGGGGGGAAACTGTTTTTT
J: TRBJ2-5; V: TRBV4-2; D: TRBD1; size: -; CDR3: CASSQAGQQETQYF; DNA: TGTGCCAGCAGCCAAGCGGGACAGCAAGAGACCCAGTACTTC
J: TRBJ2-3; V: TRBV5-4; D: TRBD2; size: -; CDR3: CASSSAGTSRSDTQYF; DNA: TGTGCCAGCAGCTCCGCCGGGACTAGCAGGTCAGATACGCAGTATTTT
J: TRBJ2-3; V: TRBV5-1; D: -; size: once; CDR3: CASSSLGHLTDTQYF; DNA: TGCGCCAGCAGCTCCCTGGGACACCTAACAGATACGCAGTATTTT
J: TRBJ1-3; V: TRBV29-1; D: -; size: -; CDR3: CSVASSGNTIYF; DNA: TGCAGCGTTGCCAGTTCTGGAAACACCATATATTTT
J: TRBJ1-3; V: TRBV5-6; D: -; size: -; CDR3: CASSPTGSGNTIYF; DNA: TGTGCCAGCAGCCCAACAGGGTCTGGAAACACCATATATTTT
J: TRBJ1-1; V: TRBV20-1; D: -; size: -; CDR3: CSAPLTAEAFF; DNA: TGCAGTGCTCCCCTGACAGCAGAAGCTTTCTTT
J: TRBJ2-7; V: TRBV28; D: TRBD2; size: -; CDR3: CASPSGSDEQYF; DNA: TGTGCCAGCCCTAGCGGGAGCGACGAGCAGTACTTC
J: TRBJ2-1; V: TRBV5-1; D: -; size: -; CDR3: CASIGGFGTLLGNEQFF; DNA: TGCGCCAGCATTGGGGGTTTCGGGACACTGCTAGGCAATGAGCAGTTCTTC
J: TRBJ1-2; V: TRBV14; D: -; size: -; CDR3: CASSQGRGGFYGYTF; DNA: TGTGCCAGCAGCCAAGGGCGGGGCGGCTTCTATGGCTACACCTTC
J: TRBJ1-3; V: TRBV5-1; D: -; size: -; CDR3: CASSLTPSSGNTIYF; DNA: TGCGCCAGCAGCTTGACTCCATCCTCTGGAAACACCATATATTTT
J: TRBJ2-4; V: TRBV2; D: -; size: -; CDR3: CASSGTAGLPGRYF; DNA: TGTGCCAGCAGTGGTACAGCCGGACTACCTGGCAGGTACTTC
J: TRBJ1-2; V: TRBV19; D: -; size: -; CDR3: CASSHRDTRAFYGYTF; DNA: TGTGCCAGTAGTCACCGGGACACTCGGGCATTCTATGGCTACACCTTC
J: TRBJ2-2; V: TRBV6-4; D: TRBD1; size: once; CDR3: CASRAGGFTTGELFF; DNA: TGTGCCAGCAGAGCAGGGGGTTTCACGACCGGGGAGCTGTTTTTT
J: TRBJ2-2; V: TRBV2; D: -; size: -; CDR3: CASSVMARANTGELFF; DNA: TGTGCCAGCAGTGTAATGGCGCGGGCGAACACCGGGGAGCTGTTTTTT
J: TRBJ1-1; V: TRBV7-9; D: -; size: -; CDR3: CASSLARQNTEAFF; DNA: TGTGCCAGCAGCTTAGCACGACAGAACACTGAAGCTTTCTTT
J: TRBJ2-5; V: TRBV5-1; D: TRBD1; size: -; CDR3: CASSAGQGEETQYF; DNA: TGCGCCAGCAGCGCGGGACAGGGTGAAGAGACCCAGTACTTC
J: TRBJ2-7; V: TRBV27; D: -; size: -; CDR3: CASSFSGSYEQYF; DNA: TGTGCCAGCAGTTTTTCGGGCTCCTACGAGCAGTACTTC
J: TRBJ2-3; V: TRBV30; D: TRBD2; size: -; CDR3: CAWRFGLAGVASTDTQYF; DNA: TGTGCCTGGAGGTTCGGACTAGCGGGAGTGGCTAGCACAGATACGCAGTATTTT
J: TRBJ2-1; V: TRBV6-6; D: TRBD2; size: -; CDR3: CASSYSILAGVHEQFF; DNA: TGTGCCAGCAGTTACTCGATTCTAGCGGGAGTTCATGAGCAGTTCTTC
J: TRBJ1-1; V: TRBV13; D: TRBD1; size: -; CDR3: CASSPTGGSTEAFF; DNA: TGTGCCAGCAGCCCCACAGGGGGGAGCACTGAAGCTTTCTTT